This T cell receptor (beta chain) was sequenced during a study of blood T cell repertoires in COVID-19. Study-wide context: The United States, Italy and Spain provided the acute and convalescent COVID-19 samples.

In the source study's methods: Estimates of nucleated cell counts were drawn from the amplification of reference gene primers. Produced via immunoSEQ multiplex PCR; TCRdb's table is partial and in-frame only. That table supplies the V and J calls and clone size; D and trimming were determined from the DNA. The sample carries roughly 250,000 clones, about 85% recorded once. Germline V lookup: CDR1 SGHAT, CDR2 FQDESV (reference sequence). The CDR3 sequence is 14 residues long. The V segment lost 2 bases and the J segment 4 bases; nucleotides outside the gene matches: 4. The J gene is TRBJ2-7, the V gene TRBV11-1, with 8 nucleotides matching TRBD2. The sample was peripheral blood. The clonotype was recovered from a man in his 60s who had recovered from COVID-19. The CDR3 DNA is TGTGCCAGCAGCTTAAGAGCGGGGGCTTACGAGCAGTACGTC. It translates to CASSLRAGAYEQYV.